Sequencing of this T cell receptor beta chain was carried out in a study of blood T cell repertoires in COVID-19. Study background: The United States, Italy and Spain provided the acute and convalescent COVID-19 samples. The cDNA or gDNA used as material had been derived from T cells, B-cell-depleted T cells, or PBMCs.

Deletions cut 6 bases from V and 7 bases from J, with 9 bases between. CDR3 length equals 10 residues. Germline CDR1 is DFQATT and CDR2 is SNEGSKA (reference sequence). Study processing details: The assay estimated nucleated cells by amplifying reference gene primers. This table comes from immunoSEQ multiplex PCR, and its TCRdb copy is limited to in-frame clones, with some not included. The V and J calls and clone size come from that table; D and trimming were worked out from the DNA. The sample has approximately 240,000 clones, around 86% seen once. The specimen was peripheral blood. The V gene is TRBV20-1, the J gene TRBJ2-5; D remains unclear. This receptor was obtained from a woman aged 25 to 39 who had recovered from COVID-19. Written as DNA, the CDR3 is TGCAGTGCAAGAAGAGGGACCCAGTACTTC. This sequence encodes CSARRGTQYF.